This passage covers 5 T cell receptor beta chains from one sample sequenced in a study of CD8 T cells in Susac syndrome. Random hexamers were used to reverse transcribe an amount of about 0.5 to 1 ug RNA. TCRdb reprocessed the immunoSEQ multiplex PCR reads with MiXCR, giving one entry per CDR3 protein. Here the sample spans about 400,000 distinct CDR3 sequences, about 85% being singletons. The source material was CD8+ T cells from PBMCs. The receptors here all came from a human donor with multiple sclerosis.

V usage is TRBV20-1 and J usage is TRBJ1-5, with D possibly matching TRBD1 (6 bases). CDR1 DFQATT and CDR2 SNEGSKA come from the germline V gene (reference sequence). V was trimmed by 2 bases and J by 7 bases, leaving 15 bases between them. The CDR3 is 14 amino acids. This CDR3 reads CSARFRGAGQPQHF. The DNA of the CDR3 is TGCAGTGCTAGATTTAGGGGGGCAGGGCAGCCCCAGCATTTT.

The rearrangement uses TRBV20-1 and TRBJ1-1, with 7 bases matching TRBD1. CDR3 length: 14 amino acids. V lost 0 bases and J lost 6; bases outside the gene matches: 7. Per germline, CDR1 DFQATT and CDR2 SNEGSKA (reference sequence). Here the CDR3 reads CSARDKGGLAEAFF. CDR3 DNA sequence: TGCAGTGCTAGAGATAAAGGGGGCCTAGCTGAAGCTTTCTTT.

This clonotype occurred once. One end of the junction is discordant with germline, which a read error may explain. The chain joins TRBV7-7 to TRBJ2-3; D is possibly TRBD2 (5 bases). The CDR3 extends over 15 amino acids. Looked up from germline, CDR1 is SSHAT and CDR2 is FNYEAQ (reference sequence). CDR3 DNA: TGTGCTAGCAGCCCGGAGGTTACTAGCACAGATACGCAGTATTTT. It translates to CASSPEVTSTDTQYF.

The chain recombines TRBV11-2 with TRBJ2-3; maybe TRBD2 (5 bases). The CDR3 has 15 amino acids. V gave up 1 base and J gave up 2 bases, with 10 bases separating them. The V gene's germline CDR1 is SGHAT and CDR2 FQNNGV. The CDR3 nucleotides read TGTGCCAGCAGCTTAGGCCTAGCCTTCACAGATACGCAGTATTTT. Translation gives CASSLGLAFTDTQYF. Drawing the rest from reference TRBV11-2 and TRBJ2-3, the complete variable domain is EAGVAQSPRYKIIEKRQSVAFWCNPISGHATLYWYQQILGQGPKLLIQFQNNGVVDDSQLPKDRFSAERLKGVDSTLKIQPAKLEDSAVYLCASSLGLAFTDTQYFGPGTRLTVL.

The V gene is TRBV6-5, the J gene TRBJ2-1; 8 bases are a match to TRBD1. Per germline, CDR1 MNHEY and CDR2 SVGAGI. Germline trimming cut 0 bases from V and 3 bases from J; bases unmatched to any gene: 4. The CDR3 loop spans 16 amino acids. In DNA, the CDR3 is TGTGCCAGCAGTTACTCGTCCGGACAGGGCTACAATGAGCAGTTCTTC. This sequence encodes CASSYSSGQGYNEQFF.